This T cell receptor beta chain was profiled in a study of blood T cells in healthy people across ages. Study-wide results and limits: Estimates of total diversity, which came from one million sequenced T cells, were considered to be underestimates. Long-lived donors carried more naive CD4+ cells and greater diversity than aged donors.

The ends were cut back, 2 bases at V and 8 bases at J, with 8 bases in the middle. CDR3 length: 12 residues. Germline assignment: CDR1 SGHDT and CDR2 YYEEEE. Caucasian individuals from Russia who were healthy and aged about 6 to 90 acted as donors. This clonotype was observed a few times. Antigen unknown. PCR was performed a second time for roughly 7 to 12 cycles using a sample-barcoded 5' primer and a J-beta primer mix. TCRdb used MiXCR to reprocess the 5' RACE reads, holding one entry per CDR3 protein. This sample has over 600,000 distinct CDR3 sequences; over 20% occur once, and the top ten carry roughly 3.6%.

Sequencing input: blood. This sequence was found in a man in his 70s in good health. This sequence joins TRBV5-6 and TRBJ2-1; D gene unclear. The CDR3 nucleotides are TGTGCCAGCAGCTTTGGGCTCTATGAGCAGTTCTTC. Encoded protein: CASSFGLYEQFF.